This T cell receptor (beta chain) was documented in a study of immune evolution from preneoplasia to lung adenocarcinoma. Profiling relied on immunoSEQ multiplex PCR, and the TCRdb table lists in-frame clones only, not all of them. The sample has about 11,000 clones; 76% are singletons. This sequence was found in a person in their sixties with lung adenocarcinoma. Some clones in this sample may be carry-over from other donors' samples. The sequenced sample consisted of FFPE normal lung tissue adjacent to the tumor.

CDR3 bases: TGTGCCAGCAGTAATGTGGAGTCCTACGAGCAGTACTTC. Translating it yields CASSNVESYEQYF. This chain joins TRBV2 and TRBJ2-7; D uncertain. Trimming took 5 bases from V and 1 from J, leaving 9 bases between them. The CDR3 is 13 residues long. Germline V lookup: CDR1 SNHLY, CDR2 FYNNEI.